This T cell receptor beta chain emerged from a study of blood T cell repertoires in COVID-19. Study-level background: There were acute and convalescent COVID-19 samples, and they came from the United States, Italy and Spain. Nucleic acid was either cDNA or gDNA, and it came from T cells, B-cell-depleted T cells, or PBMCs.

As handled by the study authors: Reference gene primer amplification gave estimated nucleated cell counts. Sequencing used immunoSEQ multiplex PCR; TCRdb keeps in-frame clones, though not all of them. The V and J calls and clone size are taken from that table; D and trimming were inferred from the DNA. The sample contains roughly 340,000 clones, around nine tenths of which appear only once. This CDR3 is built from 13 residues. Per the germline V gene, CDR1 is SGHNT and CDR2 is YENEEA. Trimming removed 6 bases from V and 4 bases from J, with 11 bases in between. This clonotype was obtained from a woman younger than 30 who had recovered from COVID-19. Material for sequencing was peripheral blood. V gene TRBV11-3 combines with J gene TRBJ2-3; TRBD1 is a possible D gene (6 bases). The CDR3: CASSLQGADTQYF. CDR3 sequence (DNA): TGTGCCAGCAGTTTACAGGGCGCAGATACGCAGTATTTT.